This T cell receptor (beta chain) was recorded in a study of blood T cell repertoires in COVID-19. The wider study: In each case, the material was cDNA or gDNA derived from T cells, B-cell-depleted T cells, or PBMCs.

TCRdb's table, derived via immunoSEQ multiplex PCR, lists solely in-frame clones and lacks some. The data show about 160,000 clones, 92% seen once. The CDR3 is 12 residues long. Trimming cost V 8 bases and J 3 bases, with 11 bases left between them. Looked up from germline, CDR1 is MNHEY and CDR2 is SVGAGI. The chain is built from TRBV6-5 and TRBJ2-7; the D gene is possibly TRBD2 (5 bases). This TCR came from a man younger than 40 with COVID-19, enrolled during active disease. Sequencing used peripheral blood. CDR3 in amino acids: CASLGEGYEQYF. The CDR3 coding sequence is TGTGCCAGCCTAGGAGAGGGCTACGAGCAGTACTTC.